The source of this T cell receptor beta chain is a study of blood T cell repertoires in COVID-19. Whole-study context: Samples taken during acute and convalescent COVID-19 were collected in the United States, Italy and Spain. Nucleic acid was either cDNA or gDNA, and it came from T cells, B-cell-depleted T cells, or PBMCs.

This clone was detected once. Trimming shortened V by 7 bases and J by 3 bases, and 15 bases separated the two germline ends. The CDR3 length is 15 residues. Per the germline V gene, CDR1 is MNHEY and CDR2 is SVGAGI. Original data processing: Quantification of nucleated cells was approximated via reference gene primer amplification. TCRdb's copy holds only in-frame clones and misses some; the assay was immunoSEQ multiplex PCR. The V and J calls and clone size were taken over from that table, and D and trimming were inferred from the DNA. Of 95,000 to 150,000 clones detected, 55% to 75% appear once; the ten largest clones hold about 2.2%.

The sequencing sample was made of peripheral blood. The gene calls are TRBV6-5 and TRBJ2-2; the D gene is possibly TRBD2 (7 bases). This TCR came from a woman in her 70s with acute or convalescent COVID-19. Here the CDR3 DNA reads TGTGCCAGCACCGCGGGGGCGCGGGACACCGGGGAGCTGTTTTTT. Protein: CASTAGARDTGELFF.